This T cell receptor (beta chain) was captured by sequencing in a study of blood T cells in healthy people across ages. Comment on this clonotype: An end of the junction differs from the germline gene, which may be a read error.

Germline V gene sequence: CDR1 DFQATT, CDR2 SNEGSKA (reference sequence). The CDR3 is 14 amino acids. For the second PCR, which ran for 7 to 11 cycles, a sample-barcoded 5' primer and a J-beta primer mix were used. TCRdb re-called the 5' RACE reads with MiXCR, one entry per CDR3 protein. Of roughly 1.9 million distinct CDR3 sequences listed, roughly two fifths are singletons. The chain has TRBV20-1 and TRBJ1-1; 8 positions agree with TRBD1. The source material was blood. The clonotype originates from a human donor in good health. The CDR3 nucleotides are TGCAGCCTTCCGGGACAGGACATGAACACTGAGGCTTTCTTT. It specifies CSLPGQDMNTEAFF.